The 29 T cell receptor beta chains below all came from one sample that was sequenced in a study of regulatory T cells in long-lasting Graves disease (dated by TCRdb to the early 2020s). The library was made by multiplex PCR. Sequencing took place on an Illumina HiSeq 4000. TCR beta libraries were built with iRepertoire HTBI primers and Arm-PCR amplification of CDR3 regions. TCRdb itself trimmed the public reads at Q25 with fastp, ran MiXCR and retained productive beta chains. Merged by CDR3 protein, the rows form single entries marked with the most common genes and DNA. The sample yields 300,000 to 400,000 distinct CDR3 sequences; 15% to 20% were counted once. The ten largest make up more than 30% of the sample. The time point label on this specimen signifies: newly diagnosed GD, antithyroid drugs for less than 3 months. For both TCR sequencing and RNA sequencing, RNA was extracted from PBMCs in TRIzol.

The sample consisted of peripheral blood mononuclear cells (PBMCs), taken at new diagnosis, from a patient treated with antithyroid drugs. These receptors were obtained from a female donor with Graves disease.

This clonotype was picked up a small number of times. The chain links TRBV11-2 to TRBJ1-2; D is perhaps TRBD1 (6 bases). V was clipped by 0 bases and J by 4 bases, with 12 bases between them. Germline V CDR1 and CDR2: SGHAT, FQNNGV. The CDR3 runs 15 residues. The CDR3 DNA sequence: TGTGCCAGCAGCTTAGACCACGGGGGCGCCTATGGCTACACCTTC. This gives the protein CASSLDHGGAYGYTF.

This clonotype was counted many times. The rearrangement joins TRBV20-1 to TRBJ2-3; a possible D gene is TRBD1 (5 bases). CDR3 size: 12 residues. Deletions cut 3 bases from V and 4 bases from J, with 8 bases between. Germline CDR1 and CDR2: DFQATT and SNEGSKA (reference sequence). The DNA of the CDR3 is TGCAGTGCTAGCAGGGAAGCAGATACGCAGTATTTT. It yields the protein CSASREADTQYF.

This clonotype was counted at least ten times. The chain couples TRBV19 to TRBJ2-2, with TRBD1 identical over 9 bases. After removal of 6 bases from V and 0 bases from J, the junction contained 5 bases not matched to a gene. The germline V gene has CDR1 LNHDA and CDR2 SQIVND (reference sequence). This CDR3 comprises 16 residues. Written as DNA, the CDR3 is TGTGCCAGTAGGGACCGACAGGGGGCGAACACCGGGGAGCTGTTTTTT. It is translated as CASRDRQGANTGELFF.

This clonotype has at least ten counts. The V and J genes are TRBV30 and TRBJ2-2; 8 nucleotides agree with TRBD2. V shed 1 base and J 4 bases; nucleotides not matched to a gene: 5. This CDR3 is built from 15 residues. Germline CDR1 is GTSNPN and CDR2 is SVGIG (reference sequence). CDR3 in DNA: TGTGCCTGGAGTGCACTAGCGGTTCCCACCGGGGAGCTGTTTTTT. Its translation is CAWSALAVPTGELFF.

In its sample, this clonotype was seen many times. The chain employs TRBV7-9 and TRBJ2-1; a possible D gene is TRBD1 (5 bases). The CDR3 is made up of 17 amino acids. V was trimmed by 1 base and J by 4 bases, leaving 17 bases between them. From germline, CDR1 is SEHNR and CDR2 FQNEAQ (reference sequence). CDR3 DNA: TGTGCCAGCAGCTTAGGCGGAGCTGGCGGACATTACAATGAGCAGTTCTTC. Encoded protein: CASSLGGAGGHYNEQFF.

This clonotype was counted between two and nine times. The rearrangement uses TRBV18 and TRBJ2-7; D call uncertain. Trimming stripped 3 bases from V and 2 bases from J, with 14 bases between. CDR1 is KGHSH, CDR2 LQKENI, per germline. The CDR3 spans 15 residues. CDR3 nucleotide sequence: TGTGCCAGCTCACCTTTGGAAACGAACACCTACGAGCAGTACTTC. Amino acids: CASSPLETNTYEQYF.

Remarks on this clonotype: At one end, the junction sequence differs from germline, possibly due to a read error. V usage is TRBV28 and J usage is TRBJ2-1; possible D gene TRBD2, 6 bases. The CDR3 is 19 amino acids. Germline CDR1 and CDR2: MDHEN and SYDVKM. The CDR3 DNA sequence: TGTGTCAGCAGATTTTACCCCGCAGGTTTGTCGGGAGAGGTGAATGAGCAGTTCTTC. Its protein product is CVSRFYPAGLSGEVNEQFF.

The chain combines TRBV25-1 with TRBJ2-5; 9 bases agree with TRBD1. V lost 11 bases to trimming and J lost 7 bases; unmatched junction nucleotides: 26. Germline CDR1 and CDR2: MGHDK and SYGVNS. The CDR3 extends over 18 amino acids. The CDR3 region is CADSTYPLRDRELGTQYF. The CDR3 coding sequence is TGTGCCGACTCAACTTACCCGCTCAGGGACAGGGAGTTGGGGACCCAGTACTTC.

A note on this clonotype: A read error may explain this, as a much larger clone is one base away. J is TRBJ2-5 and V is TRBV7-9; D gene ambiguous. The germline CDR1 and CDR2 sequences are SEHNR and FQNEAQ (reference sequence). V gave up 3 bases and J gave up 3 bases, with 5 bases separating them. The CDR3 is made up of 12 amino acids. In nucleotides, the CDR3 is TGTGCCAGCAGCTTTGCCAAAGAGACCCAGTACTTC. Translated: CASSFAKETQYF. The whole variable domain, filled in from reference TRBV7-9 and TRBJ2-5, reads DTGVSQNPRHKITKRGQNVTFRCDPISEHNRLYWYRQTLGQGPEFLTYFQNEAQLEKSRLLSDRFSAERPKGSFSTLEIQRTEQGDSAMYLCASSFAKETQYFGPGTRLLVL.

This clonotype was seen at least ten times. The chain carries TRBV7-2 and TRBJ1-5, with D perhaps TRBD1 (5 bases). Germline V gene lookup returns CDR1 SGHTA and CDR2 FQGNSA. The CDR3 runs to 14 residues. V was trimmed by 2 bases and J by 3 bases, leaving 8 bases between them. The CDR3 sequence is CASSLQGANQPQHF. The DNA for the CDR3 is TGTGCCAGCAGCTTACAAGGGGCCAATCAGCCCCAGCATTTT.

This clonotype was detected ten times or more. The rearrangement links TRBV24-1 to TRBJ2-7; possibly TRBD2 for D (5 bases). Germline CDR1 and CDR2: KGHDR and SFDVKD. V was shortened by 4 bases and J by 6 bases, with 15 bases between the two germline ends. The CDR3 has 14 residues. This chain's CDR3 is CATSDYRGNSEQYF. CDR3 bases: TGTGCCACCAGTGACTATAGAGGGAACTCCGAGCAGTACTTC.

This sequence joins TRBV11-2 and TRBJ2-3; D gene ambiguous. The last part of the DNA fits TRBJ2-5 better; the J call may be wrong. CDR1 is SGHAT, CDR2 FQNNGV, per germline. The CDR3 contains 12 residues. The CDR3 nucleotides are TGTGCCAGCAGCTTAATCGAGAAGACCCAGTACTTC. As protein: CASSLIEKTQYF.

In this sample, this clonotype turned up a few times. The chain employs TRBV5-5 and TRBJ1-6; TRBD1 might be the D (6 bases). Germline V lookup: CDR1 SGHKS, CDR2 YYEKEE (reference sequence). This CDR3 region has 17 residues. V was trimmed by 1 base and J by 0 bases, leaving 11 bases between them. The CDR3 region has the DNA TGTGCCAGCAGCTTGTTTACAGGGAGCTCCTATAATTCACCCCTCCACTTT. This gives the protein CASSLFTGSSYNSPLHF. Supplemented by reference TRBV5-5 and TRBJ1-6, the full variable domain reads DAGVTQSPTHLIKTRGQQVTLRCSPISGHKSVSWYQQVLGQGPQFIFQYYEKEERGRGNFPDRFSARQFPNYSSELNVNALLLGDSALYLCASSLFTGSSYNSPLHFGNGTRLTVT.

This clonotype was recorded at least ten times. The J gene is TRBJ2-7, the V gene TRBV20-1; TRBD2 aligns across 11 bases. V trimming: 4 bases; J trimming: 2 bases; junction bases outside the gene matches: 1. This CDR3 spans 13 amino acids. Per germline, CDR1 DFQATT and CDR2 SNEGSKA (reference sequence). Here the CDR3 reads CSANSGRAYEQYF. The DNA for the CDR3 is TGCAGTGCTAATAGCGGGAGGGCCTACGAGCAGTACTTC.

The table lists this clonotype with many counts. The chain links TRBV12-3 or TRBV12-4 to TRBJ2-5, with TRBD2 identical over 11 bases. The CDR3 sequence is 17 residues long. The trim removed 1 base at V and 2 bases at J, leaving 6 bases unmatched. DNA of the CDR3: TGTGCCAGCAGTTTAGGGCTAGCGGGAGGCCTACAAGAGACCCAGTACTTC. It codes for CASSLGLAGGLQETQYF.

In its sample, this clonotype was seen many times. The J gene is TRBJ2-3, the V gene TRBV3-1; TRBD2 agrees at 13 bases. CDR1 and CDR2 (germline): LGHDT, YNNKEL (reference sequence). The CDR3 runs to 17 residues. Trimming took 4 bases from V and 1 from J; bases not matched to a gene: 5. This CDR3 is CASSPSTSGRGTDTQYF. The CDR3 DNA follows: TGTGCCAGCAGCCCCAGTACTAGCGGGAGGGGCACAGATACGCAGTATTTT.

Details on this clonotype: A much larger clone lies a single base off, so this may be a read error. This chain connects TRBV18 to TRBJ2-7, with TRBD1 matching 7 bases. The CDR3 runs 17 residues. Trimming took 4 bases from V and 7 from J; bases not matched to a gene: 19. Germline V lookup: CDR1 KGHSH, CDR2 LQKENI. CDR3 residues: CASSRMGQPQRNNEQYF. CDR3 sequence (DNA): TGTGCCAGCTCACGAATGGGACAGCCCCAAAGAAACAATGAGCAGTACTTC.

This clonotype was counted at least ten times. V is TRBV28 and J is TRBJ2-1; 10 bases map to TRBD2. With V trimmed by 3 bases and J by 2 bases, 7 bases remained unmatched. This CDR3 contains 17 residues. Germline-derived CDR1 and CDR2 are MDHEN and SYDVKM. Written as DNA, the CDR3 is TGTGCCAGCAGTTTTCCTGCTAGCGGGAGTGCCTACAATGAGCAGTTCTTC. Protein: CASSFPASGSAYNEQFF.

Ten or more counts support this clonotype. The CDR3 spells CASSFAMNTEAFF. The CDR3 coding sequence is TGTGCCAGCAGTTTCGCAATGAACACTGAAGCTTTCTTT. The chain links TRBV12-3 or TRBV12-4 to TRBJ1-1; D remains ambiguous. The V end was cut by 3 bases, the J end by 0 bases, with 5 bases between. There are 13 residues in the CDR3.

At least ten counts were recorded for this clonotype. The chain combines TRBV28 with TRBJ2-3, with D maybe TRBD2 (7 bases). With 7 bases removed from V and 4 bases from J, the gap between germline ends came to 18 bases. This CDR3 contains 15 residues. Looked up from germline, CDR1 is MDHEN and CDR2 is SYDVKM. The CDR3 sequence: CASNFRGASPDTQYF. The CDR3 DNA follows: TGTGCCAGCAATTTTCGGGGGGCATCCCCAGATACGCAGTATTTT.

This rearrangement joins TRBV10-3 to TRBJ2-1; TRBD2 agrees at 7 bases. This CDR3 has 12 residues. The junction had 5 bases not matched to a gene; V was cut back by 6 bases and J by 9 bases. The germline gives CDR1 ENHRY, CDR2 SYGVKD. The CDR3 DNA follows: TGTGCCATCAGAGAAGGCGGGGGTGAGCAGTTCTTC. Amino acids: CAIREGGGEQFF.

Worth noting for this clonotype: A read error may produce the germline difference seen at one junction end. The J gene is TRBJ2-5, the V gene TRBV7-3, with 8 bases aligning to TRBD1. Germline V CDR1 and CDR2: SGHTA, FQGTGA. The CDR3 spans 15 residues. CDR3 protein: CASSLAGTGGETRYF. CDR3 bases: TGTGCCAGCAGCTTAGCGGGGACAGGCGGCGAGACCCGGTACTTC.

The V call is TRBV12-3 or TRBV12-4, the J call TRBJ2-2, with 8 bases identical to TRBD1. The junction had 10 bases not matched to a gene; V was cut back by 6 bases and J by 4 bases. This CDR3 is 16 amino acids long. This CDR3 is CASSTGTGKVTGELFF. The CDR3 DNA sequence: TGTGCCAGCAGCACCGGGACAGGCAAGGTCACCGGGGAGCTGTTTTTT.

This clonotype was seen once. CDR3 nucleotide sequence: TGTGCCAGCAGTGGGCAGGGATCGAACACCGGGGAGCTGTTTTTT. This gives the protein CASSGQGSNTGELFF. This chain connects TRBV28 to TRBJ2-2; D is perhaps TRBD1 (5 bases). The CDR3 covers 15 residues. Germline-derived CDR1 and CDR2 are MDHEN and SYDVKM. V was shortened by 5 bases and J by 0 bases, with 10 bases between the two germline ends.

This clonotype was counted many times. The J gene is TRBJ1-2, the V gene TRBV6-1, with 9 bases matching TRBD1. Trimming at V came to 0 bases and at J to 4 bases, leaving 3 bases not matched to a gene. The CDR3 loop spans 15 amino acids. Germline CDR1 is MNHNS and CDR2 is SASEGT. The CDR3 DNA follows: TGTGCCAGCAGTGAAGCGGGACAGGGCCGCTATGGCTACACCTTC. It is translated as CASSEAGQGRYGYTF.

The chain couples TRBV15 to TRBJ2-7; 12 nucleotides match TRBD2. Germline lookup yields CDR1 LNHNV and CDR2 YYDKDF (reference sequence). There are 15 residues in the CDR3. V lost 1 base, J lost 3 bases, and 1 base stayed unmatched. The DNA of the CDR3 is TGTGCCACCAGCAGAGGACTAGCGGGAGTCTACGAGCAGTACTTC. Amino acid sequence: CATSRGLAGVYEQYF.

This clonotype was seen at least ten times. The CDR3 reads CASTGSSSTDTQYF. CDR3 in DNA: TGTGCCAGCACAGGTTCTTCTAGCACAGATACGCAGTATTTT. The V call is TRBV6-1, the J call TRBJ2-3, with unresolved D. Germline lookup yields CDR1 MNHNS and CDR2 SASEGT. With 7 bases removed from V and 0 bases from J, the gap between germline ends came to 11 bases. This CDR3 is 14 amino acids long.

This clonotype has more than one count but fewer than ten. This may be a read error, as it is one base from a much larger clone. This CDR3 is CANSPHQGQGYNQPQHF. The CDR3 coding sequence is TGTGCCAACAGTCCCCATCAGGGACAGGGTTACAATCAGCCCCAGCATTTT. This rearrangement joins TRBV12-3 or TRBV12-4 to TRBJ1-5; 9 nucleotides line up with TRBD1. CDR3 length equals 17 residues.

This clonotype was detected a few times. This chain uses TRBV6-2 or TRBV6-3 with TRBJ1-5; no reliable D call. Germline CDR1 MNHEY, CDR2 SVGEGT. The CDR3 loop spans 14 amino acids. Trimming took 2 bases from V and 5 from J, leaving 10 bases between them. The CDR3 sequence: CASSYGSGDQPQHF. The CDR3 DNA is TGTGCCAGCAGTTACGGGTCGGGAGATCAGCCCCAGCATTTT.